This passage covers 21 T cell receptor beta chains from one sample sequenced in a study of blood T cell repertoires in COVID-19. Using immunoSEQ multiplex PCR, the repertoire was profiled, and TCRdb retains in-frame clones only, with some absent. The data hold about 150,000 clones, with 75% to 95% observed a single time. Material for sequencing was peripheral blood. The receptors were gathered from a man aged 45-60 years with acute or convalescent COVID-19.

This chain links TRBV7-2 with TRBJ1-1, with D unclear. The germline V and J ends were trimmed by 3 bases and 1 base, with 12 bases remaining between them. Looked up from germline, CDR1 is SGHTA and CDR2 is FQGNSA. The CDR3 runs to 15 residues. The CDR3 is CASSFAIGGNTEAFF. The CDR3 bases are TGTGCCAGCAGCTTCGCTATTGGCGGGAACACTGAAGCTTTCTTT. Based on the CDR3 plus reference TRBV7-2 and TRBJ1-1, the full variable domain is GAGVSQSPSNKVTEKGKDVELRCDPISGHTALYWYRQSLGQGLEFLIYFQGNSAPDKSGLPSDRFSAERTGGSVSTLTIQRTQQEDSAVYLCASSFAIGGNTEAFFGQGTRLTVV.

This clone has more than one count but fewer than ten. This chain connects TRBV11-2 to TRBJ1-1, with 8 bases lining up with TRBD1. J gave up 8 bases and V 5 bases, and 4 bases lay outside the gene matches. Germline CDR1 is SGHAT and CDR2 is FQNNGV. This CDR3 is 12 amino acids long. CDR3 protein: CASSTRQGEAFF. CDR3 in DNA: TGTGCCAGCAGCACTCGACAGGGGGAAGCTTTCTTT.

V usage is TRBV9 and J usage is TRBJ1-1; no reliable D call. The germline V and J ends were trimmed by 1 base and 4 bases, with 11 bases remaining between them. Germline CDR1 SGDLS, CDR2 YYNGEE. This CDR3 is 14 amino acids long. The CDR3 nucleotides are TGTGCCAGCAGCGTATCACTCGGAGGCACTGAAGCTTTCTTT. This sequence encodes CASSVSLGGTEAFF.

The chain's CDR3 is CASSPTGDRDRRGYTF. For the CDR3, the DNA is TGTGCCAGCTCACCTACCGGTGACCGGGACAGACGAGGCTACACCTTC. This chain links TRBV18 with TRBJ1-2, with 7 nucleotides matching TRBD1. Trimming removed 3 bases from V and 8 bases from J; junction bases left unmatched: 15. The germline V gene encodes CDR1 KGHSH and CDR2 LQKENI. CDR3 size: 16 residues.

The chain employs TRBV18 and TRBJ1-3, with D possibly TRBD1 on 6 matching bases. The CDR3 spans 18 residues. The V and J ends lost 1 base and 3 bases respectively, with 19 bases between them. The germline CDR1 and CDR2 sequences are KGHSH and LQKENI. CDR3 in DNA: TGTGCCAGCTCACCACAGGGGGTCGGGGACACGGTTGGAAACACCATATATTTT. This codes for CASSPQGVGDTVGNTIYF.

The rearrangement links TRBV29-1 to TRBJ2-3; 7 nucleotides agree with TRBD1. This CDR3 comprises 14 residues. CDR1 is SQVTM, CDR2 ANQGSEA, per germline. V gave up 6 bases and J gave up 4 bases; unmatched junction bases: 10. CDR3 coding DNA: TGCAGCGTGACTGACAGGGCAGTATCAGATACGCAGTATTTT. Amino acid sequence: CSVTDRAVSDTQYF.

V is TRBV30 and J is TRBJ1-1; a weak D match, TRBD1 (5 bases). CDR3 length equals 15 residues. Germline-derived CDR1 and CDR2 are GTSNPN and SVGIG (reference sequence). V gave up 4 bases and J gave up 12 bases, with 27 bases separating them. CDR3 sequence (DNA): TGTGCCTGGACCGCCCCGGGGGGTCGAACCTCCTACTCTTTCTTT. Amino acid sequence: CAWTAPGGRTSYSFF.

The chain carries TRBV18 and TRBJ1-2; maybe TRBD1 (5 bases). CDR3 length: 12 amino acids. Germline V gives CDR1 KGHSH, CDR2 LQKENI. Trimming stripped 4 bases from V and 9 bases from J, with 12 bases between. As DNA, the CDR3 is TGTGCCAGCTCACAACGGGACTTTAGCTACACCTTC. This encodes CASSQRDFSYTF. The full variable domain, its missing parts supplied by reference TRBV18 and TRBJ1-2, is NAGVMQNPRHLVRRRGQEARLRCSPMKGHSHVYWYRQLPEEGLKFMVYLQKENIIDESGMPKERFSAEFPKEGPSILRIQQVVRGDSAAYFCASSQRDFSYTFGSGTRLTVV.

In the case of this clone: The junction departs from the called germline gene at one end, perhaps through a read error. The genes are TRBV7-9 and TRBJ2-2, with a weak D call TRBD2 (5 bases). Germline V gives CDR1 SEHNR, CDR2 FQNEAQ (reference sequence). The CDR3 extends over 15 amino acids. Here the CDR3 reads CASNLRLRNTGELFF. The DNA for the CDR3 is TGTGCCAGCAACTTAAGACTAAGGAACACCGGGGAGCTGTTTTTT.

CDR3 bases: TGTGCCAGCAGTCTGGACCGGACTAGCGTTCACGAGCAGTACTTC. Its protein is CASSLDRTSVHEQYF. This rearrangement joins TRBV2 to TRBJ2-7, with 9 bases identical to TRBD2. V shed 5 bases and J 5 bases; nucleotides not matched to a gene: 10. Per the germline V gene, CDR1 is SNHLY and CDR2 is FYNNEI. The CDR3 is 15 amino acids. Full variable domain (remainder filled in from reference TRBV2 and TRBJ2-7): EPEVTQTPSHQVTQMGQEVILRCVPISNHLYFYWYRQILGQKVEFLVSFYNNEISEKSEIFDDQFSVERPDGSNFTLKIRSTKLEDSAMYFCASSLDRTSVHEQYFGPGTRLTVT.

The chain uses TRBV19 and TRBJ2-7, with unresolved D. CDR1 LNHDA and CDR2 SQIVND come from the germline V gene (reference sequence). There are 13 residues in the CDR3. Trimming left V 2 bases short and J 0 bases short, with 5 bases between. The CDR3 is CASSIILSYEQYF. In DNA, the CDR3 is TGTGCCAGTAGTATAATCCTCTCCTACGAGCAGTACTTC.

V is TRBV7-8 and J is TRBJ1-5; D unclear. The CDR3 contains 15 residues. V was shortened by 5 bases and J by 2 bases, with 13 bases between the two germline ends. CDR1 and CDR2 (germline): SGHVS, FQNEAQ. DNA for the CDR3: TGTGCCAGCAGCGGCGCCCAAGAGGGCAATCAGCCCCAGCATTTT. It codes for CASSGAQEGNQPQHF.

J is TRBJ2-7 and V is TRBV6-2 or TRBV6-3, with a weak D call TRBD2 (5 bases). Trimming shortened V by 5 bases and J by 3 bases, and 11 bases separated the two germline ends. Germline assignment: CDR1 MNHEY and CDR2 SVGEGT. CDR3 length equals 13 residues. The CDR3 reads CASSIGLYYEQYV. The CDR3 DNA reads as TGTGCCAGCAGTATAGGACTCTACTACGAGCAGTACGTC.

The chain links TRBV28 to TRBJ1-6, with D possibly TRBD1 on 5 matching bases. Germline CDR1 MDHEN, CDR2 SYDVKM. Trimming removed 7 bases from V and 7 bases from J, with 17 bases in between. This CDR3 has 15 residues. CDR3 sequence reads: CASTSSGAGNSPLHF. For the CDR3, the DNA is TGTGCCAGCACTTCAAGCGGGGCCGGCAATTCACCCCTCCACTTT.

The chain uses TRBV5-1 and TRBJ2-1; the D gene is possibly TRBD2 (5 bases). The CDR3 totals 13 residues. Trimming pared 1 base from V and 4 bases from J, leaving 6 bases between. Germline CDR1 reads SGHRS; CDR2 reads YFSETQ. Here the CDR3 reads CASSLSGYNEQFF. In DNA form, the CDR3 reads TGCGCCAGCAGCTTGAGCGGTTACAATGAGCAGTTCTTC.

This CDR3 is CASSYNDADTQYF. The CDR3, as DNA: TGTGCCAGCAGCTACAACGATGCAGATACGCAGTATTTT. This rearrangement joins TRBV11-3 to TRBJ2-3; D gene ambiguous. The germline V gene has CDR1 SGHNT and CDR2 YENEEA. The V gene lost 4 bases and the J gene lost 4 bases, with 9 bases spanning the gap. There are 13 residues in the CDR3.

The V gene is TRBV6-5, the J gene TRBJ2-3; the match to TRBD2 covers 12 bases. The junction had 5 bases not matched to a gene; V was cut back by 6 bases and J by 7 bases. CDR1 and CDR2 from the germline V gene are MNHEY and SVGAGI. The CDR3 is 14 amino acids. The CDR3 loop is CASRTSGGGNTQYF. The CDR3 coding sequence is TGTGCCAGCAGGACTAGCGGGGGCGGGAATACGCAGTATTTT.

The genes are TRBV5-1 and TRBJ2-3; 10 bases are shared with TRBD2. The CDR3 has 14 amino acids. Germline loops: CDR1 SGHRS, CDR2 YFSETQ. Losses at the gene ends were 7 bases for V and 2 bases for J; bases not matched to a gene: 4. The CDR3 nucleotides are TGCGCCAGCGCACTAGCGGGGTACACAGATACGCAGTATTTT. Protein product: CASALAGYTDTQYF.

J is TRBJ2-2 and V is TRBV7-8; 9 bases agree with TRBD1. The germline V gene encodes CDR1 SGHVS and CDR2 FQNEAQ. V shed 5 bases and J 4 bases; nucleotides not matched to a gene: 11. The CDR3 contains 17 residues. The CDR3, as DNA: TGTGCCAGCAGCCCAACGGGACAGGGAGGAGGCACCGGGGAGCTGTTTTTT. Translation: CASSPTGQGGGTGELFF.

The chain carries TRBV28 and TRBJ1-3; tentatively, D is TRBD1 (6 bases). V lost 6 bases and J lost 0, with 9 bases in between. Germline V gives CDR1 MDHEN, CDR2 SYDVKM. This CDR3 spans 14 amino acids. The CDR3 reads CASSWTDSGNTIYF. Written as DNA, the CDR3 is TGTGCCAGCAGCTGGACAGACTCTGGAAACACCATATATTTT. Drawing the rest from reference TRBV28 and TRBJ1-3, the complete variable domain is DVKVTQSSRYLVKRTGEKVFLECVQDMDHENMFWYRQDPGLGLRLIYFSYDVKMKEKGDIPEGYSVSREKKERFSLILESASTNQTSMYLCASSWTDSGNTIYFGEGSWLTVV.

The chain couples TRBV9 to TRBJ2-5; 7 positions match TRBD1. Looked up from germline, CDR1 is SGDLS and CDR2 is YYNGEE. The trim removed 0 bases at V and 2 bases at J, leaving 4 bases unmatched. This CDR3 is built from 15 residues. CDR3 sequence reads: CASSVGGTAQETQYF. The CDR3 DNA sequence: TGTGCCAGCAGCGTAGGAGGGACAGCTCAAGAGACCCAGTACTTC.